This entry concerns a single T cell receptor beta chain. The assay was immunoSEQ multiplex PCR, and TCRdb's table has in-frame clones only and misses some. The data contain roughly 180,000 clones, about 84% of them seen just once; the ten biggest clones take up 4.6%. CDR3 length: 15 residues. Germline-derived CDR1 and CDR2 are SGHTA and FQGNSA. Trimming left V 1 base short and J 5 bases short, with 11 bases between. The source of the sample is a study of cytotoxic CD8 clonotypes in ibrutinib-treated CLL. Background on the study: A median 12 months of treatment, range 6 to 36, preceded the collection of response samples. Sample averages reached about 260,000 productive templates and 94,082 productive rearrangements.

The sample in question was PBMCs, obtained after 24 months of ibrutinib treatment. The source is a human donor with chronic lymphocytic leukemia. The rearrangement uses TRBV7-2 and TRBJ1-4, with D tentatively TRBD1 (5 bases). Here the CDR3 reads CASSLGGGPNEKLFF. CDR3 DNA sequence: TGTGCCAGCAGCTTAGGCGGGGGACCAAATGAAAAACTGTTTTTT.